A selection of T cell receptor beta chains follows, all from one sample in a study of blood T cell repertoires in COVID-19. Some clones are missing from TCRdb's copy, which holds only in-frame ones; the method was immunoSEQ multiplex PCR. The data contain about 86,000 clones, about 82% of them singletons. Sequencing input: peripheral blood. These TCRs come from a man over 45 with acute or convalescent COVID-19. Both conserved end residues are part of each CDR3. Each record gives: D gene, CDR3 length, V gene, clone size, J gene, CDR3 DNA, CDR3 protein. The D gene is left open where the match is weak. A row's size may be missing; if present it is once, few, many or a size class.

d_gene: NA
len: 15
v_gene: TRBV4-3
abundance: NA
j_gene: TRBJ2-1
CDR3nt: TGCGCCAGCAGCCAAGAACCGTTGGGCAACAATGAGCAGTTCTTC
CDR3aa: CASSQEPLGNNEQFF

d_gene: TRBD1
len: 15
v_gene: TRBV7-2
abundance: NA
j_gene: TRBJ1-2
CDR3nt: TGTGCCAGCAGCTTAAGGGAGACAGGGAACTATGGCTACACCTTC
CDR3aa: CASSLRETGNYGYTF

d_gene: NA
len: 16
v_gene: TRBV7-2
abundance: NA
j_gene: TRBJ2-3
CDR3nt: TGTGCCAGCAGCTTAGAGGGCGGGTTAGTCTCATCGGCGCAGTATTTT
CDR3aa: CASSLEGGLVSSAQYF

d_gene: NA
len: 17
v_gene: TRBV19
abundance: once
j_gene: TRBJ1-1
CDR3nt: TGTGCCAGTGTTCGACACAGGGTCGGAGATTCGAACACTGAAGCTTTCTTT
CDR3aa: CASVRHRVGDSNTEAFF

d_gene: NA
len: 13
v_gene: TRBV6-5
abundance: NA
j_gene: TRBJ2-5
CDR3nt: TGTGCCAGCAGGAGTGTCTCTCAAGAGACCCAGTACTTC
CDR3aa: CASRSVSQETQYF

d_gene: TRBD2
len: 13
v_gene: TRBV4-3
abundance: NA
j_gene: TRBJ2-7
CDR3nt: TGCGCCAGCAGCCGCGGACTAGCGAACGAGCAGTACTTC
CDR3aa: CASSRGLANEQYF

d_gene: TRBD2
len: 16
v_gene: TRBV5-4
abundance: NA
j_gene: TRBJ2-3
CDR3nt: TGTGCCAGCAGCTTGGGAACTAGCGGGAGTATAACTACGCAGTATTTT
CDR3aa: CASSLGTSGSITTQYF

d_gene: NA
len: 15
v_gene: TRBV5-4
abundance: NA
j_gene: TRBJ1-3
CDR3nt: TGTGCCAGCAGCTTGGGGGGAGTCTCTGGAAACACCATATATTTT
CDR3aa: CASSLGGVSGNTIYF

d_gene: NA
len: 17
v_gene: TRBV27
abundance: NA
j_gene: TRBJ2-1
CDR3nt: TGTGCCAGCAGTTTATCAACTGACATTACTTGGGACAATGAGCAGTTCTTC
CDR3aa: CASSLSTDITWDNEQFF

d_gene: TRBD2
len: 20
v_gene: TRBV6-1
abundance: NA
j_gene: TRBJ2-3
CDR3nt: TGTGCCAGCAGTGAAGCGCGGGAGGGGACTAGCGGGAGAGGGAAAGATACGCAGTATTTT
CDR3aa: CASSEAREGTSGRGKDTQYF

d_gene: TRBD2
len: 19
v_gene: TRBV4-1
abundance: NA
j_gene: TRBJ2-5
CDR3nt: TGCGCCAGCAGCCAGTTACTAGCGGGGGGCCCTTCCATCCAAGAGACCCAGTACTTC
CDR3aa: CASSQLLAGGPSIQETQYF

d_gene: NA
len: 14
v_gene: TRBV29-1
abundance: NA
j_gene: TRBJ1-5
CDR3nt: TGCAGCGTTGCAACAGGGTCTGGGCATCAGCCCCAGCATTTT
CDR3aa: CSVATGSGHQPQHF

d_gene: NA
len: 13
v_gene: TRBV5-1
abundance: NA
j_gene: TRBJ2-1
CDR3nt: TGCGCCAGCAGCTTGAACAGGGTCGATGAGCAGTTCTTC
CDR3aa: CASSLNRVDEQFF

d_gene: TRBD1
len: 15
v_gene: TRBV18
abundance: NA
j_gene: TRBJ1-3
CDR3nt: TGTGCCAGCTCACCGGGACAGGGCTCTGGAAACACCATATATTTT
CDR3aa: CASSPGQGSGNTIYF

d_gene: TRBD1
len: 13
v_gene: TRBV5-1
abundance: NA
j_gene: TRBJ2-7
CDR3nt: TGCGCCAGCGGCTTAACAGGGGACTACGAGCAGTACTTC
CDR3aa: CASGLTGDYEQYF

d_gene: TRBD1
len: 14
v_gene: TRBV5-1
abundance: NA
j_gene: TRBJ2-5
CDR3nt: TGCGCCAGCAGCCGCGACAGGGTACAAGAGACCCAGTACTTC
CDR3aa: CASSRDRVQETQYF

d_gene: TRBD1
len: 15
v_gene: TRBV9
abundance: NA
j_gene: TRBJ1-4
CDR3nt: TGTGCCAGCAGCCCTGAGGACAGGAATAATGAAAAACTGTTTTTT
CDR3aa: CASSPEDRNNEKLFF

d_gene: NA
len: 15
v_gene: TRBV7-2
abundance: NA
j_gene: TRBJ1-4
CDR3nt: TGTGCCAGCAGACCTACAGGTGCAACTAATGAAAAACTGTTTTTT
CDR3aa: CASRPTGATNEKLFF

d_gene: NA
len: 13
v_gene: TRBV7-9
abundance: NA
j_gene: TRBJ2-7
CDR3nt: TGTGCCAGCAGCTCACCGACTATCTACGAGCAGTACTTC
CDR3aa: CASSSPTIYEQYF

d_gene: NA
len: 15
v_gene: TRBV3-1/TRBV3-2
abundance: NA
j_gene: TRBJ1-2
CDR3nt: TGTGCCAGCAGCCAAGAAAGTGTAGGGGCCTATGGCTACACCTTC
CDR3aa: CASSQESVGAYGYTF

d_gene: NA
len: 14
v_gene: TRBV6-5
abundance: NA
j_gene: TRBJ2-7
CDR3nt: TGTGCCAGCAGTTACATTAGGGGTCCGTACGAGCAGTACTTC
CDR3aa: CASSYIRGPYEQYF

d_gene: NA
len: 13
v_gene: TRBV6-4
abundance: once
j_gene: TRBJ1-1
CDR3nt: TGTGCCAGCAGCGTACAAGTGGACACTGAAGCTTTCTTT
CDR3aa: CASSVQVDTEAFF

d_gene: NA
len: 16
v_gene: TRBV4-1
abundance: NA
j_gene: TRBJ1-3
CDR3nt: TGCGCCAGCAGCCAAGATGGGAGGGGCACGGGAGACACCATATATTTT
CDR3aa: CASSQDGRGTGDTIYF

d_gene: TRBD2
len: 15
v_gene: TRBV7-9
abundance: NA
j_gene: TRBJ2-3
CDR3nt: TGTGCCAGCACCCCGACTAGCGGGGGGACAGATACGCAGTATTTT
CDR3aa: CASTPTSGGTDTQYF

d_gene: TRBD2
len: 16
v_gene: TRBV29-1
abundance: NA
j_gene: TRBJ2-1
CDR3nt: TGCAGCGTTGAAGGTGCCCAGCGGGGGGAATACAATGAGCAGTTCTTC
CDR3aa: CSVEGAQRGEYNEQFF

d_gene: TRBD1
len: 14
v_gene: TRBV28
abundance: few
j_gene: TRBJ1-2
CDR3nt: TGTGCCAGCACCTTGACAGGGAAAGGCTATGGCTACACCTTC
CDR3aa: CASTLTGKGYGYTF

d_gene: TRBD1
len: 12
v_gene: TRBV7-9
abundance: NA
j_gene: TRBJ2-7
CDR3nt: TGTGCCACCTCAAGGGACAGCTACGAGCAGTACTTC
CDR3aa: CATSRDSYEQYF

d_gene: TRBD1
len: 14
v_gene: TRBV5-6
abundance: few
j_gene: TRBJ1-5
CDR3nt: TGTGCCAGCAGCTTGGGACAGGGGGCCCAGCCCCAGCATTTT
CDR3aa: CASSLGQGAQPQHF

d_gene: TRBD2
len: 19
v_gene: TRBV6-2/TRBV6-3
abundance: NA
j_gene: TRBJ2-7
CDR3nt: TGTGCCAGCAGTTACCCTGGACTAGCGGGAGGTTCCGTCCCCTACGAGCAGTACTTC
CDR3aa: CASSYPGLAGGSVPYEQYF

d_gene: NA
len: 14
v_gene: TRBV9
abundance: NA
j_gene: TRBJ2-3
CDR3nt: TGTGCCAGCAGCGGGCGGGACCTCACAGATACGCAGTATTTT
CDR3aa: CASSGRDLTDTQYF

d_gene: TRBD1
len: 14
v_gene: TRBV11-2
abundance: NA
j_gene: TRBJ2-5
CDR3nt: TGTGCCAGCAGCTTGACAGGGTCGAAGGAGACCCAGTACTTC
CDR3aa: CASSLTGSKETQYF

d_gene: NA
len: 13
v_gene: TRBV7-2
abundance: once
j_gene: TRBJ1-1
CDR3nt: TGTGCCAGCAGCTGGTCGAGGGACACTGAAGCTTTCTTT
CDR3aa: CASSWSRDTEAFF

d_gene: NA
len: 14
v_gene: TRBV19
abundance: NA
j_gene: TRBJ2-3
CDR3nt: TGTGCCAGTAGTATACAGGACTCTGCAGATACGCAGTATTTT
CDR3aa: CASSIQDSADTQYF

d_gene: TRBD1
len: 15
v_gene: TRBV7-2
abundance: NA
j_gene: TRBJ2-7
CDR3nt: TGTGCCAGCAGCAACTCCGGGACAGGGGCCTACGAGCAGTACTTC
CDR3aa: CASSNSGTGAYEQYF

d_gene: NA
len: 14
v_gene: TRBV5-1
abundance: NA
j_gene: TRBJ2-3
CDR3nt: TGCGCCAGCAGTTCTAGGGGGTGGGCAGATACGCAGTATTTT
CDR3aa: CASSSRGWADTQYF

d_gene: NA
len: 12
v_gene: TRBV30
abundance: NA
j_gene: TRBJ2-7
CDR3nt: TGTGCCTGGAGTCGAGGCCCCTACGAGCAGTACTTC
CDR3aa: CAWSRGPYEQYF

d_gene: TRBD2
len: 12
v_gene: TRBV27
abundance: NA
j_gene: TRBJ2-7
CDR3nt: TGTGCCAGCAGCCTCCGGGGGGGGGAGCAGTACTTC
CDR3aa: CASSLRGGEQYF

d_gene: TRBD1
len: 14
v_gene: TRBV19
abundance: few
j_gene: TRBJ1-1
CDR3nt: TGTGCCAGTAAGTCGGGACAGATGAACACTGAAGCTTTCTTT
CDR3aa: CASKSGQMNTEAFF